Below, 2 T cell receptor beta chains from the same sample are listed, as sequenced in a study of post-analysis software for immune sequencing data. Included in the TCR beta cDNA libraries were unique molecular identifiers. TCRdb independently ran MiXCR on the PCR reads; one entry per CDR3 protein. The table lists fewer than 850,000 distinct CDR3 sequences, 25% to 30% of them singletons. For these TCRs, the target antigens are not known. Whole-study findings and limits: Included in a set of roughly five TRBV segments more frequent in patients than controls were TRBV5-6, TRBV5-1 and TRBV20-1.

Sequenced material: blood. All receptors come from a girl between 10 and 17 years old with multiple sclerosis.

This clonotype turned up a few times. This chain joins TRBV4-1 and TRBJ2-4; a weak D match, TRBD1 (5 bases). V lost 3 bases and J 2 bases, leaving 14 bases between the germline ends. The CDR3 runs 16 residues. Germline CDR1 is MGHRA and CDR2 is YSYEKL. CDR3 amino acids: CASSQGPGNTKNIQYF. CDR3 nucleotide sequence: TGCGCCAGCAGCCAGGGGCCAGGCAATACCAAAAACATTCAGTACTTC.

V is TRBV10-3 and J is TRBJ2-7; TRBD1 might be the D (6 bases). This CDR3 spans 14 amino acids. Germline lookup yields CDR1 ENHRY and CDR2 SYGVKD. V dropped 0 bases and J dropped 4 bases, with 10 bases sitting between them. CDR3 amino acids: CAISESVQGYEQYF. In nucleotides, the CDR3 is TGTGCCATCAGTGAGTCGGTTCAGGGGTACGAGCAGTACTTC.